Each of the 2 T cell receptor beta chains below was sequenced from the same sample in a study of CD8 T cells in Susac syndrome. Reverse transcription used about 0.45 to 1 ug RNA and random hexamers. TCRdb independently ran MiXCR on the immunoSEQ multiplex PCR reads; one entry per CDR3 protein. The repertoire includes about 120,000 distinct CDR3 sequences, around 96% of them detected once, and over 0.12% sits in the top ten. Sequencing input: CD4+ T cells from PBMCs. The receptor source for this set is a human donor with Susac syndrome.

The rearrangement uses TRBV5-1 and TRBJ2-2; D could derive from TRBD1 or TRBD2 (5 bases each). Germline V gene lookup returns CDR1 SGHRS and CDR2 YFSETQ. This CDR3 region has 15 residues. V was cut by 2 bases and J by 4 bases, with 12 bases left in between. As DNA, the CDR3 is TGCGCCAGCAGCTTCGCCGGGACCGGCACCGGGGAGCTGTTTTTT. It specifies CASSFAGTGTGELFF.

This chain uses TRBV20-1 with TRBJ1-1; 9 nucleotides line up with TRBD1. The V gene's germline CDR1 is DFQATT and CDR2 SNEGSKA (reference sequence). The CDR3 has 14 amino acids. The V and J ends lost 6 bases and 2 bases, in that order; junction bases with no gene match: 7. CDR3 amino acids: CSANRDRDNTEAFF. The CDR3 DNA is TGCAGTGCCAACAGGGACAGGGACAACACTGAAGCTTTCTTT.